This TCR beta chain is from a study of cytomegalovirus exposure and HLA in healthy donors. Findings and caveats of the study: DRB1 showed the most TCR associations and HLA-C the fewest in a later analysis, as rates varied by HLA locus. Across donors, presence/absence analyses took sequencing depth to be roughly uniform.

Use of 60 Vbeta and 13 Jbeta primers characterized the PCR. Data came from immunoSEQ multiplex PCR; TCRdb stores just in-frame clones and leaves some out. Among 150,000 to 200,000 clones listed, about 80% were seen once. Trimming took off 4 bases at V and 1 base at J, with 5 bases between the two ends. Germline CDR1 SGHNT, CDR2 YYREEE (reference sequence). The CDR3 consists of 12 residues. A word on this clone: As yet, its antigen is unknown.

This chain uses TRBV5-4 with TRBJ2-5; D is possibly TRBD2 (5 bases). The sequence derives from a woman in her twenties or thirties in good health and CMV-seropositive. Sequencing input: PBMCs. The CDR3: CASSRGQETQYF. The CDR3 nucleotides are TGTGCCAGCAGCCGGGGCCAAGAGACCCAGTACTTC.